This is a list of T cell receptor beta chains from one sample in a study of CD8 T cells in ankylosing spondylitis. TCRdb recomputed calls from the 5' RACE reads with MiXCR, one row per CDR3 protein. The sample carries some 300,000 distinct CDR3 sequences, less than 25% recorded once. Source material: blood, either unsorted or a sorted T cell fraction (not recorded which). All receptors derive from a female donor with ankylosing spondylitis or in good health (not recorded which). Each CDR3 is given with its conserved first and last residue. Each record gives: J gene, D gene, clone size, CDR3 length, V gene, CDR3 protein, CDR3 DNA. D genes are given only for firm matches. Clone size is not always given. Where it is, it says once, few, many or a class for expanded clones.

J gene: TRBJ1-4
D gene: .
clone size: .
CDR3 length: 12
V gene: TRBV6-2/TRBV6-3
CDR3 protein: CASSNPGEKLFF
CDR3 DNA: TGTGCCAGCAGCAATCCGGGGGAAAAACTGTTTTTT

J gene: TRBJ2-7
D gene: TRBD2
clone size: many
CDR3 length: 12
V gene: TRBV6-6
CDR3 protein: CASSGTSYEQYF
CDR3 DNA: TGTGCCAGCAGTGGGACTAGCTACGAGCAGTACTTC

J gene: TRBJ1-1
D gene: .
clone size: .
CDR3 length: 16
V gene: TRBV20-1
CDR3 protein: CSARGGVGRGNTEAFF
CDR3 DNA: TGCAGTGCTAGGGGGGGAGTTGGTCGTGGGAACACTGAAGCTTTCTTT

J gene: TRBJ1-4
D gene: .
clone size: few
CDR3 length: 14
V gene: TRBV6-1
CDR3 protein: CASSRGGTNEKLFF
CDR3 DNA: TGTGCCAGCTCTAGAGGAGGCACTAATGAAAAACTGTTTTTT

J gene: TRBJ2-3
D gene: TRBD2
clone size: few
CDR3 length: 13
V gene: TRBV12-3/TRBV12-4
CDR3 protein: CSSLLAEGNTQYF
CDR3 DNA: TGTTCGAGTTTGCTAGCGGAGGGGAATACGCAGTATTTT

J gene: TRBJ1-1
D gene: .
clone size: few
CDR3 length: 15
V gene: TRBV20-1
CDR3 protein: CSARARRLMNTEAFF
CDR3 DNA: TGCAGTGCTAGAGCAAGACGGCTCATGAACACTGAAGCTTTCTTT

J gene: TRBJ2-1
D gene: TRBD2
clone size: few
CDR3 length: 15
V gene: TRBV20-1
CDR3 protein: CSADPLAGVGNEQFF
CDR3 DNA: TGCAGTGCCGATCCCCTAGCGGGAGTAGGCAATGAGCAGTTCTTC

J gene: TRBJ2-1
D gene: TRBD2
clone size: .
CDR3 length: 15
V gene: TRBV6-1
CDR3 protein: CASSPRGTFGNEQFF
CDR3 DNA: TGTGCCAGCAGTCCGCGGGGGACTTTCGGGAATGAGCAGTTCTTC

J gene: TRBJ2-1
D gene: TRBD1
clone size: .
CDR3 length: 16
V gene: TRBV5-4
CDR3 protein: CASSPGTGSAYNEQFF
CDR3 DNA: TGTGCCAGCAGCCCCGGGACAGGATCCGCCTACAATGAGCAGTTCTTC

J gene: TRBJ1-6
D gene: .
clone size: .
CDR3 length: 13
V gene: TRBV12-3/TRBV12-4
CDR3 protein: CASSFGRNSPLHF
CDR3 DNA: TGTGCCAGCAGTTTCGGCCGTAATTCACCCCTCCACTTT